This TCR beta chain was recorded in a study of Ad26.COV2.S vaccination and SARS-CoV-2 variants. Study in general: Once or twice, 56 days apart, Ad26.COV2.S was delivered intramuscularly.

Assay used: immunoSEQ multiplex PCR; TCRdb lists only in-frame clones, some missing. The sample consists of about 400,000 clones, over 80% of them appearing once. As for treatment: roughly 19 received Ad26.COV2.S at low or high dose, single or two shots; about five received placebo; per-sample allocation not given. Samples came from day 63 after the first vaccine or placebo injection. The vaccine antigen was prefusion-stabilized Wuhan SARS-CoV-2 spike. The CDR3 is 13 residues long. Trimming pared 1 base from V and 2 bases from J, leaving 5 bases between. The germline V gene has CDR1 MGHRA and CDR2 YSYEKL.

V is TRBV4-1 and J is TRBJ1-1; D remains unclear. This receptor was identified in a person between 18 and 60 years old who received the Ad26.COV2.S COVID-19 vaccine or a placebo. The sequencing here drew on peripheral blood, taken in a trial of Ad26.COV2.S vaccine versus placebo. The CDR3 coding sequence is TGCGCCAGCAGCCAAGGAGACAACACTGAAGCTTTCTTT. It translates to CASSQGDNTEAFF.